A selection of T cell receptor beta chains follows, all from one sample in a study of T cell responses to AZD1222 COVID-19 vaccine. The repertoire was sequenced with immunoSEQ multiplex PCR; TCRdb's copy has only in-frame clones and lacks some. The sample has 180,000 or so clones; approximately 90% are singletons. Sequences were derived from peripheral blood, sampled 28 days after the second dose of the MenACWY control vaccine. Receptors were obtained from an adult who received the MenACWY meningococcal vaccine as a control. The CDR3 runs from the conserved cysteine through the conserved F or W. A D gene is named only where the DNA matches it firmly. Where a row states a size, it is once, few, many or the class of an expanded clone; other rows omit it.

cdr3_nt: TGTGCCAGCAGCTTAGTCACAGTCAATCAGCCCCAGCATTTT
cdr3_aa: CASSLVTVNQPQHF
clone_size: once
v_call: TRBV7-2
d_call: -
j_call: TRBJ1-5

cdr3_nt: TGTGCCACCAGTGATCCGGGACTAGCGGCGCAAGAGACCCAGTACTTC
cdr3_aa: CATSDPGLAAQETQYF
clone_size: -
v_call: TRBV24-1
d_call: TRBD2
j_call: TRBJ2-5

cdr3_nt: TGTGCCATCAGTGAAGGCGAAAGCTCTGGAAACACCATATATTTT
cdr3_aa: CAISEGESSGNTIYF
clone_size: -
v_call: TRBV10-3
d_call: -
j_call: TRBJ1-3

cdr3_nt: TGTGCCAGCAGCCCCCGGACAGGGAATGGCTACACCTTC
cdr3_aa: CASSPRTGNGYTF
clone_size: -
v_call: TRBV9
d_call: TRBD1
j_call: TRBJ1-2

cdr3_nt: TGTGCCAGCAGCCTTTACCGGAGCGGGAGTGGCACAGATACGCAGTATTTT
cdr3_aa: CASSLYRSGSGTDTQYF
clone_size: once
v_call: TRBV3-1/TRBV3-2
d_call: TRBD2
j_call: TRBJ2-3

cdr3_nt: TGCGCCAGCAGCTTCCGGGACAGGGGGTACGAGCAGTACTTC
cdr3_aa: CASSFRDRGYEQYF
clone_size: -
v_call: TRBV5-1
d_call: TRBD1
j_call: TRBJ2-7

cdr3_nt: TGTGCCAGCAGTTTGGAATCAGGTAGATCCTACGAGCAGTACTTC
cdr3_aa: CASSLESGRSYEQYF
clone_size: -
v_call: TRBV28
d_call: -
j_call: TRBJ2-7

cdr3_nt: TGTGCCAGCAGCTTCCAGGGGGCATACACTGAAGCTTTCTTT
cdr3_aa: CASSFQGAYTEAFF
clone_size: -
v_call: TRBV7-2
d_call: TRBD1
j_call: TRBJ1-1

cdr3_nt: TGCGCCAGCAGCCAAGTTCGGGGGGCCTACAATGAGCAGTTCTTC
cdr3_aa: CASSQVRGAYNEQFF
clone_size: -
v_call: TRBV4-3
d_call: TRBD2
j_call: TRBJ2-1

cdr3_nt: TGTGCCAGCAGGGATATAACAGATACGCAGTATTTT
cdr3_aa: CASRDITDTQYF
clone_size: -
v_call: TRBV5-4
d_call: -
j_call: TRBJ2-3

cdr3_nt: TGTGCCAGCAGCTCCCTCCGTGCGGGAACGGCCTGGTCCTACAATGAGCAGTTCTTC
cdr3_aa: CASSSLRAGTAWSYNEQFF
clone_size: -
v_call: TRBV5-4
d_call: -
j_call: TRBJ2-1

cdr3_nt: TGTGCCTGGAGGGACAGGGGGGCTTATCAGCCCCAGCATTTT
cdr3_aa: CAWRDRGAYQPQHF
clone_size: -
v_call: TRBV30
d_call: TRBD1
j_call: TRBJ1-5

cdr3_nt: TGTGCCAGCAGTCGGGACAGGGGAGAGGGCTACACCTTC
cdr3_aa: CASSRDRGEGYTF
clone_size: -
v_call: TRBV2
d_call: TRBD1
j_call: TRBJ1-2

cdr3_nt: TGTGCCAGCAGTTTAATCGGCAGGGGCTCCTACAATGAGCAGTTCTTC
cdr3_aa: CASSLIGRGSYNEQFF
clone_size: -
v_call: TRBV28
d_call: -
j_call: TRBJ2-1

cdr3_nt: TGTGCCACCAGCAGAGAACTAGGGACAGGAGAAGCTTTCTTT
cdr3_aa: CATSRELGTGEAFF
clone_size: -
v_call: TRBV15
d_call: TRBD1
j_call: TRBJ1-1

cdr3_nt: TGTGCCAGCAGCTTTGGAAACGGACCCGGCTACGAGCAGTACTTC
cdr3_aa: CASSFGNGPGYEQYF
clone_size: once
v_call: TRBV7-2
d_call: -
j_call: TRBJ2-7

cdr3_nt: TGCGCCAGCAGCTCCTTTGCTCGGGACGGAGAGACCCAGTACTTC
cdr3_aa: CASSSFARDGETQYF
clone_size: once
v_call: TRBV5-1
d_call: -
j_call: TRBJ2-5

cdr3_nt: TGTGCCAGCTCTGTGGGACAGACTAATGAAAAACTGTTTTTT
cdr3_aa: CASSVGQTNEKLFF
clone_size: -
v_call: TRBV6-5
d_call: TRBD1
j_call: TRBJ1-4

cdr3_nt: TGTGCCAGCAGCTTAGCGAACCCGCAGGCCAATCAGCCCCAGCATTTT
cdr3_aa: CASSLANPQANQPQHF
clone_size: -
v_call: TRBV7-2
d_call: -
j_call: TRBJ1-5

cdr3_nt: TGTGCCAGCAGCTTCAGACTAGCGGGGATAAGCTCCTACAATGAGCAGTTCTTC
cdr3_aa: CASSFRLAGISSYNEQFF
clone_size: -
v_call: TRBV5-6
d_call: TRBD2
j_call: TRBJ2-1

cdr3_nt: TGTGCCAGCAGTTTATTCGCATTCTCTGGAAACACCATATATTTT
cdr3_aa: CASSLFAFSGNTIYF
clone_size: -
v_call: TRBV27
d_call: -
j_call: TRBJ1-3

cdr3_nt: TGTGCCAGCAGCTTGGATCGAAATCAGCCCCAGCATTTT
cdr3_aa: CASSLDRNQPQHF
clone_size: -
v_call: TRBV14
d_call: -
j_call: TRBJ1-5

cdr3_nt: TGTGCCAGCAGTTTCGGAAAGGTGGAGACCCAGTACTTC
cdr3_aa: CASSFGKVETQYF
clone_size: -
v_call: TRBV28
d_call: -
j_call: TRBJ2-5

cdr3_nt: TGTGCCAGCAGTTTAGGGAGCAATCAGCCCCAGCATTTT
cdr3_aa: CASSLGSNQPQHF
clone_size: -
v_call: TRBV12-3/TRBV12-4
d_call: -
j_call: TRBJ1-5

cdr3_nt: TGTGCCAGCAGTTCCCGACAGGGGCTTGGGAACACCATATATTTT
cdr3_aa: CASSSRQGLGNTIYF
clone_size: once
v_call: TRBV28
d_call: TRBD1
j_call: TRBJ1-3

cdr3_nt: TGTGCCAGCAGTTCATGGGACTCGAACAATGAGCAGTTCTTC
cdr3_aa: CASSSWDSNNEQFF
clone_size: -
v_call: TRBV3-1/TRBV3-2
d_call: -
j_call: TRBJ2-1

cdr3_nt: TGTGCCAGCAGTGCTTCTTTCCTCCTCTCCTACGAGCAGTACTTC
cdr3_aa: CASSASFLLSYEQYF
clone_size: -
v_call: TRBV28
d_call: -
j_call: TRBJ2-7

cdr3_nt: TGTGCCAGCAGTCGACTAGCGGGAGGTCACGGGGAGCTGTTTTTT
cdr3_aa: CASSRLAGGHGELFF
clone_size: -
v_call: TRBV6-2/TRBV6-3
d_call: TRBD2
j_call: TRBJ2-2

cdr3_nt: TGTGCCAGCAGCGTGGGAGATACGCAGTATTTT
cdr3_aa: CASSVGDTQYF
clone_size: -
v_call: TRBV9
d_call: -
j_call: TRBJ2-3

cdr3_nt: TGCGCCAGCAGCTTGGGGCCCACCGGGGAGCTGTTTTTT
cdr3_aa: CASSLGPTGELFF
clone_size: -
v_call: TRBV5-1
d_call: -
j_call: TRBJ2-2

cdr3_nt: TGTGCCAGCAGCTTAGCGGGGACTAATGAAAAACTGTTTTTT
cdr3_aa: CASSLAGTNEKLFF
clone_size: -
v_call: TRBV7-2
d_call: -
j_call: TRBJ1-4

cdr3_nt: TGTGCCAGCAGTGGGACCGCGGGGTACGAGCAGTACTTC
cdr3_aa: CASSGTAGYEQYF
clone_size: -
v_call: TRBV6-2/TRBV6-3
d_call: -
j_call: TRBJ2-7

cdr3_nt: TGCAGTGCTAGTGCAGGCTCGGCGGAGGGCTACACCTTC
cdr3_aa: CSASAGSAEGYTF
clone_size: -
v_call: TRBV20-1
d_call: -
j_call: TRBJ1-2

cdr3_nt: TGTGCCAGCAGCTCGGACAGTAGCCTAAGCGGCTACACCTTC
cdr3_aa: CASSSDSSLSGYTF
clone_size: -
v_call: TRBV6-6
d_call: -
j_call: TRBJ1-2

cdr3_nt: TGTGCCAGCAAGCGGGAGGTGGGGCATTACGAGCAGTACTTC
cdr3_aa: CASKREVGHYEQYF
clone_size: -
v_call: TRBV27
d_call: TRBD2
j_call: TRBJ2-7

cdr3_nt: TGTGCCAGCTCACCACTCCCGGGGGCGGATTCACCCCTCCACTTT
cdr3_aa: CASSPLPGADSPLHF
clone_size: -
v_call: TRBV18
d_call: -
j_call: TRBJ1-6

cdr3_nt: TGTGCCAGCAGCAGGGGGGTACTCGGCTACACCTTC
cdr3_aa: CASSRGVLGYTF
clone_size: -
v_call: TRBV28
d_call: TRBD1
j_call: TRBJ1-2

cdr3_nt: TGTGCCAGCAGTTTTCTCGGACAGGGCGTGAGTGAAAAACTGTTTTTT
cdr3_aa: CASSFLGQGVSEKLFF
clone_size: -
v_call: TRBV6-5
d_call: TRBD1
j_call: TRBJ1-4

cdr3_nt: TGTGCCAGCAGCGTAGGCCAGATGAACACTGAAGCTTTCTTT
cdr3_aa: CASSVGQMNTEAFF
clone_size: -
v_call: TRBV9
d_call: -
j_call: TRBJ1-1

cdr3_nt: TGTGCCAGCAGGTCGTCCCTCTCCTACAATGAGCAGTTCTTC
cdr3_aa: CASRSSLSYNEQFF
clone_size: -
v_call: TRBV6-6
d_call: -
j_call: TRBJ2-1

cdr3_nt: TGTGCCTGGAATCAGGGGGCGAGAACTGAAGCTTTCTTT
cdr3_aa: CAWNQGARTEAFF
clone_size: -
v_call: TRBV30
d_call: TRBD1
j_call: TRBJ1-1

cdr3_nt: TGTGCCAGTAGTTGGGGGACTAGCGGGAGTACAGATACGCAGTATTTT
cdr3_aa: CASSWGTSGSTDTQYF
clone_size: -
v_call: TRBV19
d_call: TRBD2
j_call: TRBJ2-3

cdr3_nt: TGTGCCAGCAGCCGGACTAGCGGGAGCACAGATACGCAGTATTTT
cdr3_aa: CASSRTSGSTDTQYF
clone_size: -
v_call: TRBV5-4
d_call: TRBD2
j_call: TRBJ2-3

cdr3_nt: TGTGCCAGCAGCTCTCCGGGCACTGAAGCTTTCTTT
cdr3_aa: CASSSPGTEAFF
clone_size: -
v_call: TRBV7-9
d_call: -
j_call: TRBJ1-1

cdr3_nt: TGTGCCAGCTCACCACAAAGGCGGGAGGAGACCCAGTACTTC
cdr3_aa: CASSPQRREETQYF
clone_size: -
v_call: TRBV18
d_call: TRBD2
j_call: TRBJ2-5

cdr3_nt: TGTGCCAGCACCGACAGACCGGGCACTGAAGCTTTCTTT
cdr3_aa: CASTDRPGTEAFF
clone_size: -
v_call: TRBV12-3/TRBV12-4
d_call: -
j_call: TRBJ1-1

cdr3_nt: TGTGCCAGCAGCCAAGGGCCGGGTGGCATGTACACCATATATTTT
cdr3_aa: CASSQGPGGMYTIYF
clone_size: -
v_call: TRBV3-1/TRBV3-2
d_call: -
j_call: TRBJ1-3

cdr3_nt: TGCGCCAGCAGCCCCGGGCAGGGGGCAAGCTACACCTTC
cdr3_aa: CASSPGQGASYTF
clone_size: -
v_call: TRBV5-1
d_call: TRBD1
j_call: TRBJ1-2

cdr3_nt: TGTGCCAGCAGCTTAGGGCGGCAGAAAAATGGAAACACCATATATTTT
cdr3_aa: CASSLGRQKNGNTIYF
clone_size: -
v_call: TRBV7-2
d_call: -
j_call: TRBJ1-3

cdr3_nt: TGTGCCAGCAGCCACCGCACGACTAGCGGTCCAGGGGGTGAGCAGTTCTTC
cdr3_aa: CASSHRTTSGPGGEQFF
clone_size: -
v_call: TRBV3-1/TRBV3-2
d_call: TRBD2
j_call: TRBJ2-1

cdr3_nt: TGCGCCAGCAGCCACCGGGAGAACACCGGGGAGCTGTTTTTT
cdr3_aa: CASSHRENTGELFF
clone_size: -
v_call: TRBV4-3
d_call: -
j_call: TRBJ2-2

cdr3_nt: TGTGCCAGCAGCACTCCCTCTGGAAACACCATATATTTT
cdr3_aa: CASSTPSGNTIYF
clone_size: -
v_call: TRBV9
d_call: -
j_call: TRBJ1-3

cdr3_nt: TGTGCCAGCAGCAAAGAAACCTACGAGCAGTACTTC
cdr3_aa: CASSKETYEQYF
clone_size: -
v_call: TRBV21-1
d_call: -
j_call: TRBJ2-7

cdr3_nt: TGTGCCAGCAGCCAAGGAGACTACAATGAGCAGTTCTTC
cdr3_aa: CASSQGDYNEQFF
clone_size: -
v_call: TRBV3-1/TRBV3-2
d_call: -
j_call: TRBJ2-1

cdr3_nt: TGCGCCAGCAGCCAAGGGGACACTGAAGCTTTCTTT
cdr3_aa: CASSQGDTEAFF
clone_size: -
v_call: TRBV4-1
d_call: -
j_call: TRBJ1-1

cdr3_nt: TGCGCCAGCAGCTACCGGGACAGGGGTTACGAGCAGTACTTC
cdr3_aa: CASSYRDRGYEQYF
clone_size: -
v_call: TRBV4-3
d_call: TRBD1
j_call: TRBJ2-7

cdr3_nt: TGTGCCAGCAGCTCCCCGAACCCTGTCTACGAGCAGTACTTC
cdr3_aa: CASSSPNPVYEQYF
clone_size: -
v_call: TRBV7-2
d_call: -
j_call: TRBJ2-7

cdr3_nt: TGCGCCAGCTCTAGACCCAATACAGCGCACACCTTC
cdr3_aa: CASSRPNTAHTF
clone_size: -
v_call: TRBV10-2
d_call: -
j_call: TRBJ1-2

cdr3_nt: TGTGCCAGTAGTATCACAGGGAAAAGGGTTATCAACAATGAGCAGTTCTTC
cdr3_aa: CASSITGKRVINNEQFF
clone_size: -
v_call: TRBV19
d_call: -
j_call: TRBJ2-1

cdr3_nt: TGTGCCAGCAGCGTTTTTCGACAGAGCTCCTACGAGCAGTACTTC
cdr3_aa: CASSVFRQSSYEQYF
clone_size: -
v_call: TRBV7-9
d_call: -
j_call: TRBJ2-7